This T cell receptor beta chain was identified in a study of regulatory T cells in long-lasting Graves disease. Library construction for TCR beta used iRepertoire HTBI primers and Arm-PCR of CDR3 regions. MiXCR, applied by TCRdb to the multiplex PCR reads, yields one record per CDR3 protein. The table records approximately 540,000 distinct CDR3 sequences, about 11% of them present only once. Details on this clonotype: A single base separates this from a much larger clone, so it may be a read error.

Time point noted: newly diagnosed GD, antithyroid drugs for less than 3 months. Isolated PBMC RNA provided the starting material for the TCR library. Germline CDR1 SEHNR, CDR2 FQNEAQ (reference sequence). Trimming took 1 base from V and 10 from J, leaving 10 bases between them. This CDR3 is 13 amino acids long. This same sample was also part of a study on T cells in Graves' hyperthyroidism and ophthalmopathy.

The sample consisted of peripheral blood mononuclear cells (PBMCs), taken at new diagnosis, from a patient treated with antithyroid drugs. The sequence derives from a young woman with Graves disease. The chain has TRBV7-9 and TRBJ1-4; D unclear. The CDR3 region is CASSLDVGGKLFF. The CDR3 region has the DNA TGTGCCAGCAGCTTAGACGTTGGTGGAAAACTGTTTTTT.